This T cell receptor (beta chain) was sequenced for a study of blood T cell repertoires in COVID-19. The method was immunoSEQ multiplex PCR; TCRdb's version includes in-frame clones alone and lacks a portion of them. Here the sample spans over 130,000 clones, about 91% being singletons. The CDR3 covers 15 residues. The V end was cut by 3 bases, the J end by 3 bases, with 15 bases between. Germline CDR1 MGHDK, CDR2 SYGVNS. This TCR was recovered from a human donor in a cohort sampled during active COVID-19. Sequenced sample: peripheral blood. This chain uses TRBV25-1 with TRBJ2-7; TRBD1 is a possible D gene (5 bases). Written as DNA, the CDR3 is TGTGCCAGCAGTGATTTATCCGTGCAGGGCTACGAGCAGTACTTC. Translation gives CASSDLSVQGYEQYF.